This TCR beta chain emerged from a study of preoperative IRX-2 immunotherapy in early breast cancer. The CDR3 consists of 15 residues. Germline V lookup: CDR1 SNHLY, CDR2 FYNNEI. V dropped 6 bases and J dropped 1; count of bases not matched to a gene: 2. Noted treatment: preoperative locoregional IRX-2 cytokine immunotherapy. Preoperative locoregional IRX-2 cytokine immunotherapy was tested in the phase Ib source study. Sequencing used immunoSEQ multiplex PCR; TCRdb keeps in-frame clones, though not all of them. The data hold around 34,000 clones, with about 95% observed a single time. V usage is TRBV2 and J usage is TRBJ2-2; 10 bases agree with TRBD2. Sampling took place from a patient treated with IRX-2 immunotherapy. This receptor was identified in a human donor with breast cancer. The DNA of the CDR3 is TGTGCCAGCAGGAGACTAGCGGGGAACACCGGGGAGCTGTTTTTT. Residues: CASRRLAGNTGELFF.